The clone carrying this T cell receptor (beta chain) has a handful of counts. What it recognizes is unknown. Reverse transcribed after extraction, RNA yielded cDNA as the sequencing template. Some clones are missing from TCRdb's copy, which holds only in-frame ones; the method was immunoSEQ multiplex PCR. Among about 110,000 clones listed, over 55% were seen once. This sample was taken from a study of CD8+ T cells in alopecia areata. The study, taken as a whole, reports: Affected scalp, especially in alopecia totalis/universalis, had a higher clonality than normal scalp did. Scalp samples also yield sequences of resident alphabeta T cells from normal skin.

Trimming removed 5 bases at V and 5 bases at J, with 16 bases between. The CDR3 is made up of 14 amino acids. Looked up from germline, CDR1 is MDHEN and CDR2 is SYDVKM. Sorting of PBMCs yielded the CD4+ and CD8+ T cells. This receptor was identified in a human donor with alopecia areata. V usage is TRBV28 and J usage is TRBJ2-7; possibly TRBD1 for D (5 bases). The sequenced material came from NKG2D-low CD8+ T cells sorted from blood. The CDR3 coding sequence is TGTGCCAGCAGTAAAAGGACATTACTTCACGAGCAGTACTTC. Its protein product is CASSKRTLLHEQYF.